This record covers a single TCR beta chain. Its matching antigen is unknown. Germline is not matched at one junction end, which may reflect a read error. This sample is part of a study of T cells in tuberculosis. The study's findings and limits: The TCR-beta difference was not significant; alpha differences partly reflected length.

The CDR3 length is 14 residues. The germline CDR1 and CDR2 sequences are SSHAT and FNYEAQ (reference sequence). Time point denoted: new active TB diagnosis, blood taken before or within 7 days of starting treatment. Each patient had positive sputum smear microscopy and/or positive culture. Each donor contributed roughly 92,000 T cells on average, unsorted. Profiled with immunoSEQ multiplex PCR; TCRdb holds only in-frame clones, not every one. The sample contains 25,000 to 35,000 clones, about 90% of which appear only once. The sample in question was PBMCs, obtained at tuberculosis diagnosis. This sequence was found in an adult with tuberculosis. The V gene is TRBV7-7, the J gene TRBJ2-3; 9 nucleotides line up with TRBD2. The CDR3 nucleotides read TGTGCTAGCAGCTTAGATGGGACTAGCAACCCGCAGTATTTT. It yields the protein CASSLDGTSNPQYF.